This passage covers 8 T cell receptor beta chains from one sample sequenced in a study of cytomegalovirus exposure and HLA in healthy donors. The repertoire was sequenced with immunoSEQ multiplex PCR; TCRdb's copy has only in-frame clones and lacks some. The sample yields about 130,000 clones, roughly 89% seen once. Material: PBMCs. The receptor source for this set is a woman aged 18-30 years in good health and CMV-seronegative.

The chain joins TRBV11-2 to TRBJ1-4; D remains ambiguous. The CDR3 sequence is 15 residues long. Between the trimmed V and J ends, which lost 3 bases and 8 bases, there was a span of 16 bases. CDR1 is SGHAT and CDR2 is FQNNGV in the germline V gene. The CDR3 spells CASSLSFSEREKLFF. DNA for the CDR3: TGTGCCAGCAGCTTGTCATTTTCCGAGAGGGAAAAACTGTTTTTT.

V and J are TRBV5-6 and TRBJ1-2; the D gene is possibly TRBD1 (5 bases). The germline V gene has CDR1 SGHDT and CDR2 YYEEEE. Trimming took 2 bases from V and 8 from J, leaving 25 bases between them. This CDR3 has 17 amino acids. CDR3 in amino acids: CASSFSGRSDTPEGYTF. In nucleotides, the CDR3 is TGTGCCAGCAGCTTCAGTGGTCGGTCGGACACTCCCGAGGGCTACACCTTC.

The V and J genes are TRBV5-6 and TRBJ1-4; D remains ambiguous. V gave up 2 bases and J gave up 8 bases, with 19 bases separating them. The CDR3 consists of 16 residues. Germline V gene data show CDR1 as SGHDT and CDR2 as YYEEEE. CDR3 in DNA: TGTGCCAGCAGCTTATTCAACCGGGGAGGAGGCGAAAAACTGTTTTTT. Translation gives CASSLFNRGGGEKLFF. The whole variable domain, filled in from reference TRBV5-6 and TRBJ1-4, reads DAGVTQSPTHLIKTRGQQVTLRCSPKSGHDTVSWYQQALGQGPQFIFQYYEEEERQRGNFPDRFSGHQFPNYSSELNVNALLLGDSALYLCASSLFNRGGGEKLFFGSGTQLSVL.

The chain carries TRBV10-3 and TRBJ2-7; 8 positions agree with TRBD2. In germline, CDR1 is ENHRY, CDR2 SYGVKD. The CDR3 loop spans 21 amino acids. V was clipped by 2 bases and J by 2 bases; unmatched bases: 23. CDR3 in DNA: TGTGCCATCAGTGAGACAGCCGCGACGACAAAAGTAGCGGGGAGACCCTACGAGCAGTACTTC. This gives the protein CAISETAATTKVAGRPYEQYF.

As to this clone: At one boundary the junction diverges from the germline segment, which might be a read error. The chain couples TRBV30 to TRBJ1-2; no firm D call. CDR3 length equals 11 residues. Germline V gene lookup returns CDR1 GTSNPN and CDR2 SVGIG (reference sequence). CDR3 sequence: CAWSEMFGPSF. The CDR3 nucleotides read TGTGCCTGGAGTGAAATGTTTGGGCCTTCTTTC.

The J gene is TRBJ2-1, the V gene TRBV5-3; 10 bases are shared with TRBD2. TRBV5-3 is reported as an ORF; its role is uncertain. Losses at the gene ends were 0 bases for V and 8 bases for J; bases not matched to a gene: 2. This CDR3 has 14 amino acids. This chain's CDR3 is CARSLAGTSDEQFF. The CDR3 DNA is TGTGCCAGAAGCTTGGCAGGGACTAGCGATGAGCAGTTCTTC.

The gene calls are TRBV30 and TRBJ1-3, with 8 bases matching TRBD1. This CDR3 is 14 amino acids long. Trimming at V came to 2 bases and at J to 4 bases, leaving 4 bases not matched to a gene. Per germline, CDR1 GTSNPN and CDR2 SVGIG (reference sequence). CDR3: CAWSSGQGGNTIYF. CDR3 sequence (DNA): TGTGCCTGGAGTTCAGGACAGGGAGGAAACACCATATATTTT.

The chain couples TRBV5-6 to TRBJ2-6; TRBD2 matches 8 bases. CDR3 length: 15 amino acids. The V gene's germline CDR1 is SGHDT and CDR2 YYEEEE. With V trimmed by 5 bases and J by 4 bases, 5 bases remained unmatched. CDR3 residues: CASRLAGMGANVLTF. The CDR3, as DNA: TGTGCCAGCAGGTTAGCGGGGATGGGGGCCAACGTCCTGACTTTC.